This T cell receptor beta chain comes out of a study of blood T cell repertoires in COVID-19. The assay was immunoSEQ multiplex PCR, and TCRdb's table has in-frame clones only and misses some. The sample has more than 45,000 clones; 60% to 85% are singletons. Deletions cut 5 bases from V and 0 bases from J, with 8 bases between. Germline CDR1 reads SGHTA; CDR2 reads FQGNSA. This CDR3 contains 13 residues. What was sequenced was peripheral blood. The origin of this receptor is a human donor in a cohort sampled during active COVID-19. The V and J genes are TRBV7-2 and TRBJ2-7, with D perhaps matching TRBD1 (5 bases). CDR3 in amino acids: CASSDRISYEQYF. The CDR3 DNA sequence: TGTGCCAGCAGCGACAGAATCTCCTACGAGCAGTACTTC.